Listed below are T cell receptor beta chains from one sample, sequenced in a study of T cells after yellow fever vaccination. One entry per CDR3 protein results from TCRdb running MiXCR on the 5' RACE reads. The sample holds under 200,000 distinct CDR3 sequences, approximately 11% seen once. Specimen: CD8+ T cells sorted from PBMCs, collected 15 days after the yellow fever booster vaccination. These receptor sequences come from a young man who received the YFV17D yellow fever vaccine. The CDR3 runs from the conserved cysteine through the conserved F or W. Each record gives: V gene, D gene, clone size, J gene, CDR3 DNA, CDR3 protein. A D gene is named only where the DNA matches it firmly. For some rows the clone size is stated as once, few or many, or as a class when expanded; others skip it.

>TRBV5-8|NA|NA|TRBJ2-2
TGTGCCAGCAGCTTGCTTCGGGTCTCGAACACCGGGGAGCTGTTTTTT
CASSLLRVSNTGELFF
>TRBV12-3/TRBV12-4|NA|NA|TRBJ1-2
TGTGCCAGCAGTTCATATGAGGTGAACTATGGCTACACCTTC
CASSSYEVNYGYTF
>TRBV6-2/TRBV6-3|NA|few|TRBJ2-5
TGTGCCAGCAGCCGGGACCTGGGGGTCCAAGAGACCCAGTACTTC
CASSRDLGVQETQYF
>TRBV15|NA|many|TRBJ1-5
TGTGCCACCAGCAGAGATTTGCAGGTCAATCAGCCCCAGCATTTT
CATSRDLQVNQPQHF
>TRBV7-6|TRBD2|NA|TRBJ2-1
TGTGCCAGCAGCCAACAGACTAGCGGGGGGAATGAGCAGTTCTTC
CASSQQTSGGNEQFF
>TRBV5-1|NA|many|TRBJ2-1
TGCGCCAGCAGCTTGAACAGGAGGTACAATGAGCAGTTCTTC
CASSLNRRYNEQFF
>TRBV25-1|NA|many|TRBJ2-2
TGTGCCAGCAGTGCTGGGGAGCTGTTTTTT
CASSAGELFF
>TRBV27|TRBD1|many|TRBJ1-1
TGTGCCAGCAGTTTAAACACAGGGGGCAGGGTAGCTTTCTTT
CASSLNTGGRVAFF
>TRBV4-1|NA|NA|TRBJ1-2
TGCGCCAGCAGCCAAGATCCCAGTTCCTATGGCTACACCTTC
CASSQDPSSYGYTF
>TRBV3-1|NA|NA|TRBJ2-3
TGTGCCAGCAGCTACGGAGCGGCTAGCACAGATACGCAGTATTTT
CASSYGAASTDTQYF
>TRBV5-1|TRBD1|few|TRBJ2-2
TGCGCCAGCAGCTTGGCCCTCGGGACAGGCAAATTCAAGAGCACCGGGGAGCTGTTTTTT
CASSLALGTGKFKSTGELFF
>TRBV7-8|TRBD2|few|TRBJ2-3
TGTGCCAGCAGCTCCAGGGGACTAGCGGGGGCCACTAGCACAGATACGCAGTATTTT
CASSSRGLAGATSTDTQYF
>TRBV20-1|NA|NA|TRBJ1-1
TGCAGTGCTAGCGGGGGGGCCGATATGAACACTGAAGCTTTCTTT
CSASGGADMNTEAFF
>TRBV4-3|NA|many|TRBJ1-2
TGCGCCAGCAGCCAAGCAGGGTTTTGCACCTTC
CASSQAGFCTF
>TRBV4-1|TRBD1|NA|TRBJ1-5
TGCGCCAGCAGCCACCTAGACAGGGGAACGAATCAGCCCCAGCATTTT
CASSHLDRGTNQPQHF
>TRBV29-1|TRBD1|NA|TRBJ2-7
TGCAGCGTCCAACGGGACAGCCGCTCCTACGAGCAGTACTTC
CSVQRDSRSYEQYF
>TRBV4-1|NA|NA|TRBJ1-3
TGCGCCAGCAACAGCCCAGGGGAGGGAAACACCATATATTTT
CASNSPGEGNTIYF
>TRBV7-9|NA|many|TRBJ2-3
TGTGCCAGCAGCTTGGTCGGGGGCGGATTAAAAGATACGCAGTATTTT
CASSLVGGGLKDTQYF
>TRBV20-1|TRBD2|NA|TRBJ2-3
TGCAGTGCCCACTCAGTCGAGCGGGGAATCACAGATACGCAGTATTTT
CSAHSVERGITDTQYF
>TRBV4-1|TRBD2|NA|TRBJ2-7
TGCGCCAGCAGCCAAGAGTTGCGGGGGGCCTACGAGCAGTACTTC
CASSQELRGAYEQYF
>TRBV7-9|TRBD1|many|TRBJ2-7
TGTGCCAGCAGCCCACCGACAGGGTACGAGCAGTACTTC
CASSPPTGYEQYF
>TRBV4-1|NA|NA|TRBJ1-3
TGCGCCAGCAGCCCCCGGGAGGGTGGCACTGGAAGCACCATATATTTT
CASSPREGGTGSTIYF
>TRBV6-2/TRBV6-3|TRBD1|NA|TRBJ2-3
TGTGCCAGCAGCGTAACGTGGGACAGGGCCACAGATACGCAGTATTTT
CASSVTWDRATDTQYF
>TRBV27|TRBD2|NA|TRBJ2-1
TGTGCCAGCAGTTTCGGGACTAGCGGCTACAATGAGCAGTTCTTC
CASSFGTSGYNEQFF
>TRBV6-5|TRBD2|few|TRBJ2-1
TGTGCCAGCAGTTACTCCGCGGGGGGAGAGCAGTTCTTC
CASSYSAGGEQFF
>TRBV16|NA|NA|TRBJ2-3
TGTGCCAGCAGCCAATCTCGAGGGGGATTGACAGATACGCAGTATTTT
CASSQSRGGLTDTQYF
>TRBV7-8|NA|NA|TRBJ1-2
TGTGCCAGCAGCTTAGAGCCAAGCTATGGCTACACCTTC
CASSLEPSYGYTF
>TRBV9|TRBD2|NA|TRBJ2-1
TGTGCCAGCGGGCGCGGGGGGGACAATGAGCAGTTCTTC
CASGRGGDNEQFF
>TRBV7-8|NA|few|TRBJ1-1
TGTGCCAGCAGCTTACGGACGAACACTGAAGCTTTCTTT
CASSLRTNTEAFF
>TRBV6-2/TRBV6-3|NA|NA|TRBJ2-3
TGTGCCAGCATCGCGGGCAGGTCTACGGGGGATACGCAGTATTTT
CASIAGRSTGDTQYF
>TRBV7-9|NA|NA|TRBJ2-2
TGTGCCAGCAGCTCGGAGGGGTCCGGAGAAACCGGGGAGCTGTTTTTT
CASSSEGSGETGELFF
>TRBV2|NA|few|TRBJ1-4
TGTGCCAGCGCCGATTCGGGGCGGCCACCTCATGAAAAACTGTTTTTT
CASADSGRPPHEKLFF
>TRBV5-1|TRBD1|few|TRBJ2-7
TGCGCCAGCGTACCCGGGACAGGGGGCTTCTACGAGCAGTACTTC
CASVPGTGGFYEQYF
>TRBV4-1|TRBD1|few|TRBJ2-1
TGCGCCAGCAGCCAGGCCGATGGGGGCGGTCGACAGGGGATACCCAATGAGCAGTTCTTC
CASSQADGGGRQGIPNEQFF
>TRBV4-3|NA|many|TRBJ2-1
TGCGCCAGCAGCCAAGACGGGGGCGATGAGCAGTTCTTC
CASSQDGGDEQFF
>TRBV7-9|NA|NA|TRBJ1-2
TGTGCCAGCAGCTTAGAATCCGGGGGGCTCGACTATGGCTACACCTTC
CASSLESGGLDYGYTF
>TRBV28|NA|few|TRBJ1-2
TGTGCCAGCCAGTCTATGACACCCGATACAGACCTGTACTATGGCTACACCTTC
CASQSMTPDTDLYYGYTF
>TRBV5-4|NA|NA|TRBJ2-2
TGTGCCAGCAGCCCGGAGGAGTTCTCTGGCACCGGGGAGCTGTTTTTT
CASSPEEFSGTGELFF
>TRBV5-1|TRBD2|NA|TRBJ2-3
TGCGCCAGCAGCTTCGGGACTAGCGGAGAGAGAGATACGCAGTATTTT
CASSFGTSGERDTQYF
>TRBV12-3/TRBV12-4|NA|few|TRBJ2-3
TGTGCCAGCAGCACAGATACGCAGTATTTT
CASSTDTQYF
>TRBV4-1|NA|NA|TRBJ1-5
TGCGCCAGCAGCCAATGGGTGACAGGTGGAGATAGCAATCAGCCCCAGCATTTT
CASSQWVTGGDSNQPQHF
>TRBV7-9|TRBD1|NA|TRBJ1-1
TGTGCCAGCAGCCACGAAGGACAGGGGGCGGTTTACACTGAAGCTTTCTTT
CASSHEGQGAVYTEAFF
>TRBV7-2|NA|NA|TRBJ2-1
TGTGCCAGCAGCCCACCCAGGGCAGGGCGATACAATGAGCAGTTCTTC
CASSPPRAGRYNEQFF
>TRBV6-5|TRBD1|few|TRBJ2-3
TGTGCCAGCAGTTACTCAACAGGGGCCACAGATACGCAGTATTTT
CASSYSTGATDTQYF
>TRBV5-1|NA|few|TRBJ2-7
TGCGCCAGCAGCCCGGACAGTAGCTACGAGCAGTACTTC
CASSPDSSYEQYF
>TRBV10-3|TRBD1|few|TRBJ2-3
TGTGCCATCAGTGAGGAGGGACAGACCACAGATACGCAGTATTTT
CAISEEGQTTDTQYF
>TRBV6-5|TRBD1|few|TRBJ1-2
TGTGCCAGCAGTACAGGGACAGGGGATCGCTATGGCTACACCTTC
CASSTGTGDRYGYTF
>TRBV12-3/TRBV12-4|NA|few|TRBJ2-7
TGTGCCAGCAGTTTTGCGGGAAACGAGCAGTACTTC
CASSFAGNEQYF
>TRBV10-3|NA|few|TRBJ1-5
TGTGCCATCAGTGAGTTGGGGGCCGGTCAGCCCCAGCATTTT
CAISELGAGQPQHF
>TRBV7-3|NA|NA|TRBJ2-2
TGTGCCAGCAGCCAGGGCAGGGGATTTACCGGGGAGCTGTTTTTT
CASSQGRGFTGELFF
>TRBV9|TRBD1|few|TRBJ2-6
TGTGCCAGCAGCGTAACAGGGGGCCACTCCGGGGCCAACGTCCTGACTTTC
CASSVTGGHSGANVLTF
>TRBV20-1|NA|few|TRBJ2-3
TGCAGTGCTTTGATCCGGGACAAAGCGAACACGCGCACAGATACGCAGTATTTT
CSALIRDKANTRTDTQYF
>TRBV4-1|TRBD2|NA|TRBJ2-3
TGCGCCAGCAGCCAAAGTGTGGGACTAGTAACATATACGCAGTATTTT
CASSQSVGLVTYTQYF
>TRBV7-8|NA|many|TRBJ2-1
TGTGCCAGCGGACATTTAAAGGCGGGTTATCACAATGAGCAGTTCTTC
CASGHLKAGYHNEQFF